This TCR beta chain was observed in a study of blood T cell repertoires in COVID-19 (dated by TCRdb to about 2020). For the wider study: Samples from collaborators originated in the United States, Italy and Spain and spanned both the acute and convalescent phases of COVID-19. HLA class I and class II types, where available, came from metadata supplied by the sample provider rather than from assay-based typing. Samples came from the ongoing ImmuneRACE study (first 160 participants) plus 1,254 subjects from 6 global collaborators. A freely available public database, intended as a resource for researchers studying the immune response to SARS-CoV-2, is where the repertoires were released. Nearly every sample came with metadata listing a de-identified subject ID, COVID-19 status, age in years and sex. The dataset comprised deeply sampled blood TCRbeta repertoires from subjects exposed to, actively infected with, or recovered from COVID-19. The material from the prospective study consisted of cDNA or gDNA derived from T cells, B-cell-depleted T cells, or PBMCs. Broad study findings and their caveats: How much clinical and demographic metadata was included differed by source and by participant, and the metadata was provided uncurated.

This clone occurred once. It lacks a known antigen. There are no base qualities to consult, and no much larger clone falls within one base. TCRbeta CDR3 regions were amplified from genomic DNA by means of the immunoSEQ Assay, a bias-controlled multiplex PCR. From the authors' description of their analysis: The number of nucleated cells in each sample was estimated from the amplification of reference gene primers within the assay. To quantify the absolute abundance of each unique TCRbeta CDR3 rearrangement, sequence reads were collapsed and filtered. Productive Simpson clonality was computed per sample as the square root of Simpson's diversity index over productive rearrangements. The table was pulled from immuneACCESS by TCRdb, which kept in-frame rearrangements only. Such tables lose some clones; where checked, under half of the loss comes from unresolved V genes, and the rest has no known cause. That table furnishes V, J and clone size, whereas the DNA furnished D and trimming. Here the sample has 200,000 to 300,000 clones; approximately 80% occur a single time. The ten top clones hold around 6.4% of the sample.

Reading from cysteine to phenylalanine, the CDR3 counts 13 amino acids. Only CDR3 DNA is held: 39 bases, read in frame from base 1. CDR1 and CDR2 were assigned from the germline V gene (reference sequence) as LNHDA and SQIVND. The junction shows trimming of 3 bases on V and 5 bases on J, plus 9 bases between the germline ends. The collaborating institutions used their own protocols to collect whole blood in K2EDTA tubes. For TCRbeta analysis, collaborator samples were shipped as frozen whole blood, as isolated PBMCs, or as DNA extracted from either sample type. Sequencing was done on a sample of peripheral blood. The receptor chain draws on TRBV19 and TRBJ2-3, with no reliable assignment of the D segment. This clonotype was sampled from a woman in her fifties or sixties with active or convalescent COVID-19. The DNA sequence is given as TGTGCCAGTAGTATCCTCGCGAGAGATACGCAGTATTTT. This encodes CASSILARDTQYF.